This entry features one TCR beta chain sequence. The data were taken from a study of PD-1 blockade in classical Hodgkin lymphoma. Every patient experienced relapse after autologous stem cell transplantation, and brentuximab vedotin exposure varied. The CDR3 loop spans 16 amino acids. Germline V gene sequence: CDR1 KGHSH, CDR2 LQKENI. Trimming cost V 2 bases and J 5 bases; bases outside gene matches: 8. This table comes from immunoSEQ multiplex PCR, and its TCRdb copy is limited to in-frame clones, with some not included. The sample shows fewer than 15,000 clones, around three quarters of them seen only once.

This chain links TRBV18 with TRBJ2-2, with TRBD1 matching 7 bases. Material: peripheral blood mononuclear cells (PBMCs), obtained at baseline. This TCR derives from a human donor with classical Hodgkin lymphoma. For the CDR3, the DNA is TGTGCCAGCTCACCATTATGGGACAGAAGTACCGGGGAGCTGTTTTTT. Its protein is CASSPLWDRSTGELFF.